This T cell receptor beta chain is from a study of cytomegalovirus exposure and HLA in healthy donors. Study observations and caveats: Presence/absence analyses rested on an assumption that sequencing depth was roughly uniform across donors. According to a later analysis, donors in an Asian-associated ancestry cluster reportedly had fewer N-insertions than the approximately 670-donor mean. A later examination showed that TCR association rates differed by HLA locus, with DRB1 most and HLA-C fewest. Cytomegalovirus-associated status was assigned to around 160 TCR beta chains.

PCR involved 60 Vbeta and 13 Jbeta primers. Profiling relied on immunoSEQ multiplex PCR, and the TCRdb table lists in-frame clones only, not all of them. The sample contains around 180,000 clones, less than 85% of which appear only once. This CDR3 spans 15 amino acids. With V trimmed by 3 bases and J by 0 bases, 5 bases remained unmatched. Germline CDR1 is SGHRS and CDR2 is YFSETQ. Worth noting for this clone: Its target is not known.

The clonotype originates from a man aged 18-30 years in good health and CMV-seronegative. Sample: PBMCs. The rearrangement uses TRBV5-1 and TRBJ1-2; 7 bases agree with TRBD1. CDR3 DNA sequence: TGCGCCAGCAGCTGGGGGACAGTACCTAACTATGGCTACACCTTC. Protein: CASSWGTVPNYGYTF.